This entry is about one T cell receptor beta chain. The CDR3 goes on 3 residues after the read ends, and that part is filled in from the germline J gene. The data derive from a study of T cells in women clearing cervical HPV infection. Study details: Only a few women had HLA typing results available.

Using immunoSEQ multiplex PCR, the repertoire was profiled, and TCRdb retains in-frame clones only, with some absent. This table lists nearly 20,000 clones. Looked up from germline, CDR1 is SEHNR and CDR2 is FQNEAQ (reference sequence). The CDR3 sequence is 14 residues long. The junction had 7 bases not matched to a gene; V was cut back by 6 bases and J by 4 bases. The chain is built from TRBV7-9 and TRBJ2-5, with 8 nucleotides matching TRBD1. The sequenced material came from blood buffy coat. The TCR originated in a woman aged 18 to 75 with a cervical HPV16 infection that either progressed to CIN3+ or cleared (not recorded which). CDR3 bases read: TGTGCCAGCAGACAAAAGACAGGGGCAGAGACC. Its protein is CASRQKTGAET. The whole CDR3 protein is CASRQKTGAETQYF.